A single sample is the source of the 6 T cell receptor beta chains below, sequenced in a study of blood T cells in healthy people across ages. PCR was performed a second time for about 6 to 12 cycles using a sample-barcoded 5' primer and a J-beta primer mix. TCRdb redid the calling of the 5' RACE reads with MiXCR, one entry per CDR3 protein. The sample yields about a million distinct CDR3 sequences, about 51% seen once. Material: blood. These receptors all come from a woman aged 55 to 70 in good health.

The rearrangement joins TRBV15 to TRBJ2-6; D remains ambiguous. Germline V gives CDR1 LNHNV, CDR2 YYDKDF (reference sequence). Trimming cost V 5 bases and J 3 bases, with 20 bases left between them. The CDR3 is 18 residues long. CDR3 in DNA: TGTGCCACCAGCTCCTACGTGGGTACGAAGATTGGGGCCAACGTCCTGACTTTC. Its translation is CATSSYVGTKIGANVLTF.

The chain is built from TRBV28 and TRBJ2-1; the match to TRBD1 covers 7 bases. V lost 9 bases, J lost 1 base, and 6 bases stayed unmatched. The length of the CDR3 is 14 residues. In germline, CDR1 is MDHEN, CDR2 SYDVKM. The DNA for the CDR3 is TGTGCCAGTAATCAGGGGGTTTCCTACAATGAGCAGTTCTTC. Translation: CASNQGVSYNEQFF.

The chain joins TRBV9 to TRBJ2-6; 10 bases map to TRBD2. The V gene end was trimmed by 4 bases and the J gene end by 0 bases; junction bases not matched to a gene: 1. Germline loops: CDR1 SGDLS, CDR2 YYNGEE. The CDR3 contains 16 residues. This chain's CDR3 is CASSPSGSSGANVLTF. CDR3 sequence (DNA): TGTGCCAGCAGCCCTAGCGGGAGCTCTGGGGCCAACGTCCTGACTTTC.

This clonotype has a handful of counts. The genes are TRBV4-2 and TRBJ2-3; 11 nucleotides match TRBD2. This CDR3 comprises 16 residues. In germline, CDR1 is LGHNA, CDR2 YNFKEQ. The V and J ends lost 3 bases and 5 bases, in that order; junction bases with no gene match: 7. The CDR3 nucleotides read TGTGCCAGCAGCCAGCTAGCGGGAGGAGCTTTAGATACGCAGTATTTT. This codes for CASSQLAGGALDTQYF.

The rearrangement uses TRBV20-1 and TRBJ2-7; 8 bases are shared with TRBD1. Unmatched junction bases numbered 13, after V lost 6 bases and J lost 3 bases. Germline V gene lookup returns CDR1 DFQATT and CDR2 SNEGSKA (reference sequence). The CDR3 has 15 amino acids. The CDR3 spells CSARLTGQDFYEQYF. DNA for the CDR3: TGCAGTGCCAGACTAACGGGACAGGATTTCTACGAGCAGTACTTC.

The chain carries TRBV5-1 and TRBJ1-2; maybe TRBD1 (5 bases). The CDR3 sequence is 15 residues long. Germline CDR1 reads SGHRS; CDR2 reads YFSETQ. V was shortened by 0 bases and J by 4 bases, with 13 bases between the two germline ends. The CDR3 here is CASSLEPGPTYGYTF. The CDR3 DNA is TGCGCCAGCAGCTTGGAACCAGGGCCTACCTATGGCTACACCTTC.